The rows below give T cell receptor beta chains drawn from one sample of a study of cytomegalovirus exposure and HLA in healthy donors. The assay was immunoSEQ multiplex PCR, and TCRdb's table has in-frame clones only and misses some. The sample gives roughly 130,000 clones, less than 85% of which show up once; 2.5% to 3% is in the top ten. Sequencing input: PBMCs. The receptor set was obtained from a man aged 30-40 years in good health and CMV-seronegative. CDR3s include the opening cysteine and the closing phenylalanine or tryptophan. The D gene is left open where the match is weak. Where a row states a size, it is once, few, many or the class of an expanded clone; other rows omit it.

CDR3 protein	CDR3 DNA	clone size	D gene	V gene	J gene
CASSQVPTSDREQFF	TGCGCCAGCAGCCAAGTCCCAACTAGCGACCGGGAGCAGTTCTTC	few	TRBD2	TRBV4-1	TRBJ2-1
CASRRQGSGYEQYF	TGCGCCAGCAGGCGACAGGGATCCGGCTACGAGCAGTACTTC	.	TRBD1	TRBV5-1	TRBJ2-7
CAWSKGRGGTEAFF	TGTGCCTGGAGTAAGGGACGGGGAGGCACTGAAGCTTTCTTT	once	.	TRBV30	TRBJ1-1
CASSLRQTNYGYTF	TGTGCCAGCAGCCTGCGACAGACTAACTATGGCTACACCTTC	once	.	TRBV7-2	TRBJ1-2
CASSEQGAVDTQYF	TGTGCCAGCAGCGAACAGGGGGCAGTAGATACGCAGTATTTT	.	TRBD1	TRBV9	TRBJ2-3
CATSSGSGSQYEQYF	TGTGCCACCAGCAGTGGTAGCGGGAGTCAGTACGAGCAGTACTTC	.	TRBD2	TRBV15	TRBJ2-7
CASSSGNPPYEQYF	TGTGCCAGCAGTTCGGGGAACCCCCCCTACGAGCAGTACTTC	once	.	TRBV6-5	TRBJ2-7
CASSTRDLYNEQFF	TGCGCCAGCAGCACCCGGGACTTGTACAATGAGCAGTTCTTC	.	.	TRBV5-1	TRBJ2-1
CASSVDSAYNEQFF	TGTGCCAGCAGTGTGGACAGCGCTTACAATGAGCAGTTCTTC	.	.	TRBV6-5	TRBJ2-1
CASSQDWTSGSDEQFF	TGCGCCAGCAGCCAAGATTGGACTAGCGGGAGCGATGAGCAGTTCTTC	.	TRBD2	TRBV4-3	TRBJ2-1
CASSVGGGRIGTNEKLFF	TGTGCCAGCAGCGTAGGGGGGGGACGGATTGGGACTAATGAAAAACTGTTTTTT	.	.	TRBV9	TRBJ1-4
CASSLYPPAGMYQETQYF	TGTGCCAGCAGTTTATACCCCCCGGCAGGGATGTACCAAGAGACCCAGTACTTC	.	.	TRBV27	TRBJ2-5
CATTTRFRSTDTQYF	TGTGCCACCACTACCCGCTTTCGGAGCACAGATACGCAGTATTTT	once	.	TRBV19	TRBJ2-3
CASVGTGVGQPQHF	TGTGCTAGTGTCGGGACAGGGGTAGGTCAGCCCCAGCATTTT	.	TRBD1	TRBV12-5	TRBJ1-5
CAWRGTGNDEQYF	TGTGCCTGGAGGGGGACAGGGAACGACGAGCAGTACTTC	.	TRBD1	TRBV30	TRBJ2-7
CASSIPTRQFLGTEAFF	TGTGCCAGTAGTATACCAACTCGACAGTTCCTCGGGACTGAAGCTTTCTTT	.	.	TRBV19	TRBJ1-1
CASSGGLAGGNEQFF	TGCGCCAGCAGCGGAGGACTAGCGGGAGGCAATGAGCAGTTCTTC	.	TRBD2	TRBV5-1	TRBJ2-1
CASGFVTSGRAFYYNEQFF	TGTGCTAGTGGTTTCGTAACTAGCGGGAGGGCCTTTTACTACAATGAGCAGTTCTTC	.	TRBD2	TRBV12-5	TRBJ2-1
CASSMQVAGDNEQFF	TGTGCCAGTAGTATGCAGGTAGCGGGCGACAATGAGCAGTTCTTC	.	TRBD2	TRBV19	TRBJ2-1
CASSPARGAYEQYF	TGTGCCAGCAGTCCAGCGCGGGGGGCCTACGAGCAGTACTTC	.	TRBD2	TRBV27	TRBJ2-7
CASSQDLVSGGRGNEQFF	TGCGCCAGCAGCCAAGATTTGGTATCGGGGGGGCGAGGCAATGAGCAGTTCTTC	.	TRBD2	TRBV4-1	TRBJ2-1
CASSIDGRGTEAFF	TGTGCCAGTAGTATAGACGGCCGCGGGACTGAAGCTTTCTTT	few	.	TRBV19	TRBJ1-1